The clone carrying this T cell receptor (beta chain) was seen many times. This record belongs to a study of early T cells in non-severe SARS-CoV-2 infection. CDR3 length: 16 amino acids. Germline CDR1 LNHDA, CDR2 SQIVND (reference sequence). The J segment lost 9 bases and the V segment lost 7 bases, leaving 14 bases of the junction unmatched. Molecules of cDNA were individually given unique molecular identifiers that were attached to them. TCRdb analysed the 5' RACE reads with MiXCR anew, one entry per CDR3 protein. This table has about 80,000 distinct CDR3 sequences, 5.5% to 7.5% appearing once. Sequencing input: whole blood. The sequence derives from an adult who was a healthcare worker with PCR-confirmed SARS-CoV-2 infection or an uninfected control (not recorded which). The V gene is TRBV19, the J gene TRBJ1-4; 10 bases are shared with TRBD1. CDR3 protein: CASKVTGGVPAKKLFF. Here the CDR3 DNA reads TGTGCCAGTAAGGTGACAGGGGGCGTTCCTGCGAAAAAACTGTTTTTT.